The following is a TCR beta chain sequence with its context. Each CDR3 protein gets one entry after TCRdb re-called the RT-PCR reads with MiXCR. This repertoire shows 500,000 to 600,000 distinct CDR3 sequences, about an eighth found once; its top ten account for roughly 10%. V was shortened by 0 bases and J by 5 bases, with 10 bases between the two germline ends. Germline CDR1 reads LGHNA; CDR2 reads YSLEER. This CDR3 is built from 15 residues. This sample was included in a study of response to subunit inactivated influenza vaccine. Sequenced here: PBMCs from blood, sampled on the day of vaccination. The chain combines TRBV4-3 with TRBJ2-2; no clear D gene. This sequence was found in a man between 50 and 59 years old who received an inactivated influenza vaccine. The CDR3 region has the DNA TGCGCCAGCAGCCAAGAGTTATTCCGAACCGGGGAGCTGTTTTTT. Residues: CASSQELFRTGELFF.